This T cell receptor beta chain was captured by sequencing in a study of blood T cell repertoires in COVID-19. Study details: Donors in the United States, Italy and Spain gave samples during acute or convalescent COVID-19. T cells, B-cell-depleted T cells, or PBMCs provided the cDNA or gDNA that served as material.

Per the authors' pipeline: Estimation of nucleated cell counts was performed using reference gene primer amplification. Sequenced by immunoSEQ multiplex PCR; TCRdb stores in-frame clones only, minus some. V, J and clone size were drawn from that table, and D and trimming were deduced from the DNA. The sample lists just over 650,000 clones, just under 90% occurring once. CDR3 size: 13 residues. V shed 3 bases and J 3 bases; nucleotides not matched to a gene: 4. The germline V gene has CDR1 GTSNPN and CDR2 SVGIG (reference sequence). This rearrangement joins TRBV30 to TRBJ2-7, with TRBD1 matching 8 bases. The sequence was obtained from a woman under 30 with acute or convalescent COVID-19. Sequencing was carried out using peripheral blood. CDR3 sequence reads: CAWSGTGFYEQYF. The CDR3 DNA is TGTGCCTGGAGCGGGACAGGATTCTACGAGCAGTACTTC.